These 20 T cell receptor beta chains originate from one sample sequenced in a study of shared clonotypes between healthy human individuals. The method was immunoSEQ multiplex PCR; TCRdb's version includes in-frame clones alone and lacks a portion of them. The data show around 2.1 million clones, about 94% seen once. Sequenced sample: naive CD4+ T cells sorted from blood. Indicated subset: CD45RA+ positively selected. The receptor source for this set is a young man in good health.

This chain joins TRBV11-2 and TRBJ2-7, with D possibly matching TRBD1 (5 bases). The CDR3 totals 15 residues. The V end was cut by 7 bases, the J end by 4 bases, with 20 bases between. In germline, CDR1 is SGHAT, CDR2 FQNNGV. The CDR3 region is CASTKGAGIPYEQYF. The CDR3 DNA reads TGTGCCAGCACCAAAGGGGCAGGGATCCCTTACGAGCAGTACTTC. Full variable domain (outside the CDR3, taken from reference TRBV11-2 and TRBJ2-7): EAGVAQSPRYKIIEKRQSVAFWCNPISGHATLYWYQQILGQGPKLLIQFQNNGVVDDSQLPKDRFSAERLKGVDSTLKIQPAKLEDSAVYLCASTKGAGIPYEQYFGPGTRLTVT.

The chain links TRBV10-1 to TRBJ2-5; D possibly matches TRBD1 or TRBD2 (5 bases each). Trimming took 7 bases from V and 2 from J, leaving 17 bases between them. This CDR3 is built from 15 residues. CDR1 and CDR2 (germline): WNHNN, SYGVQD (reference sequence). The CDR3 loop is CASIGHRAGQETQYF. The DNA for the CDR3 is TGCGCCAGCATCGGACATCGGGCGGGTCAAGAGACCCAGTACTTC.

The chain is built from TRBV27 and TRBJ1-5; D unclear. V was clipped by 4 bases and J by 2 bases, with 9 bases between them. The germline gives CDR1 MNHEY, CDR2 SMNVEV (reference sequence). The CDR3 has 14 residues. The CDR3 bases are TGTGCCAGCAGTTGGAGGGTTGGCAATCAGCCCCAGCATTTT. Protein: CASSWRVGNQPQHF.

This clone appeared once. The chain uses TRBV4-3 and TRBJ1-1; D unclear. The CDR3 totals 15 residues. Trimming cost V 3 bases and J 1 base, with 12 bases left between them. CDR1 is LGHNA and CDR2 is YSLEER in the germline V gene. The CDR3: CASSQVPTGNTEAFF. The CDR3, as DNA: TGCGCCAGCAGCCAGGTTCCGACGGGGAACACTGAAGCTTTCTTT.

J is TRBJ2-1 and V is TRBV28; D remains ambiguous. The CDR3 is 14 residues long. Germline CDR1 and CDR2: MDHEN and SYDVKM. Trimming shortened V by 7 bases and J by 3 bases, and 13 bases separated the two germline ends. CDR3 sequence reads: CASTRATHYNEQFF. Written as DNA, the CDR3 is TGTGCCAGCACTCGAGCGACGCACTACAATGAGCAGTTCTTC.

As to this clone: Other nucleotide sequences from this sample produce the same CDR3. The chain couples TRBV9 to TRBJ2-1; 9 bases match TRBD2. The CDR3 contains 15 residues. V dropped 0 bases and J dropped 4; count of bases not matched to a gene: 2. Germline CDR1 and CDR2: SGDLS and YYNGEE. The DNA of the CDR3 is TGTGCCAGCAGCGTAGGACTAGCGGCTTACAATGAGCAGTTCTTC. Translating it yields CASSVGLAAYNEQFF.

The chain combines TRBV19 with TRBJ2-7; TRBD2 matches at 7 bases. V was clipped by 4 bases and J by 1 base; unmatched bases: 7. Germline V gives CDR1 LNHDA, CDR2 SQIVND (reference sequence). This CDR3 comprises 15 residues. CDR3 loop: CASSKGAGESYEQYF. CDR3 DNA: TGTGCCAGTAGTAAAGGGGCGGGAGAGTCCTACGAGCAGTACTTC.

On this clone itself: Other nucleotide sequences from this sample produce the same CDR3. The J gene is TRBJ2-1, the V gene TRBV7-2; TRBD2 matches 7 bases. After removal of 0 bases from V and 3 bases from J, the junction contained 2 bases not matched to a gene. Germline CDR1 is SGHTA and CDR2 is FQGNSA. The CDR3 is 15 residues long. CDR3 bases: TGTGCCAGCAGCTTAGCGGGAGGGGTCTACAATGAGCAGTTCTTC. It translates to CASSLAGGVYNEQFF. Using reference TRBV7-2 and TRBJ2-1 for the parts outside the CDR3, the full variable domain is GAGVSQSPSNKVTEKGKDVELRCDPISGHTALYWYRQSLGQGLEFLIYFQGNSAPDKSGLPSDRFSAERTGGSVSTLTIQRTQQEDSAVYLCASSLAGGVYNEQFFGPGTRLTVL.

The gene calls are TRBV14 and TRBJ2-1; 8 bases agree with TRBD2. The CDR3 has 16 amino acids. Germline CDR1 SGHDN, CDR2 FVKESK. Trimming cost V 1 base and J 7 bases; bases outside gene matches: 9. CDR3 nucleotides: TGTGCCAGCAGCCAAGTTGCGGGGGGCGCACGAAATGAGCAGTTCTTC. Amino acids: CASSQVAGGARNEQFF.

This clone was seen once. The J gene is TRBJ2-1, the V gene TRBV6-5; 8 nucleotides line up with TRBD2. This CDR3 contains 14 residues. Germline V gene lookup returns CDR1 MNHEY and CDR2 SVGAGI. V lost 2 bases, J lost 5 bases, and 2 bases stayed unmatched. CDR3 sequence (DNA): TGTGCCAGCAGTTACGCTAGCGGGCACAATGAGCAGTTCTTC. Translated, it gives CASSYASGHNEQFF.

This chain connects TRBV27 to TRBJ1-6; TRBD1 might be the D (6 bases). The CDR3 covers 16 residues. Trimming shortened V by 5 bases and J by 3 bases, and 14 bases separated the two germline ends. Looked up from germline, CDR1 is MNHEY and CDR2 is SMNVEV (reference sequence). The CDR3 here is CASSQADRLYNSPLHF. CDR3 DNA sequence: TGTGCCAGCAGTCAAGCGGACAGACTCTATAATTCACCCCTCCACTTT.

The V gene is TRBV5-1, the J gene TRBJ2-7, with 10 bases fitting TRBD2. The CDR3 contains 15 residues. Germline assignment: CDR1 SGHRS and CDR2 YFSETQ. With 6 bases clipped from V and 5 bases from J, the junction kept 11 bases outside the gene matches. The CDR3 is CASKASGGAFHEQYF. The DNA of the CDR3 is TGCGCCAGCAAGGCGAGCGGGGGGGCATTCCACGAGCAGTACTTC.

The chain couples TRBV7-2 to TRBJ2-7, with TRBD2 as a possible D gene (6 bases). Trimming pared 0 bases from V and 2 bases from J, leaving 8 bases between. The CDR3 runs to 14 residues. CDR1 and CDR2 from the germline V gene are SGHTA and FQGNSA. The CDR3, as DNA: TGTGCCAGCAGCTTAGCCCGGGGGACCTACGAGCAGTACTTC. It yields the protein CASSLARGTYEQYF.

The DNA of the CDR3 is TGTGCCAGAAGCTTTCCGTCGGGCAGGGCCTACGAGCAGTACTTC. Encoded protein: CARSFPSGRAYEQYF. The chain carries TRBV5-3 and TRBJ2-7, with D possibly being TRBD1 (5 bases). TRBV5-3 is an open reading frame whose function is uncertain. V was shortened by 2 bases and J by 2 bases, with 14 bases between the two germline ends. This CDR3 is 15 amino acids long.

This clone was picked up a small number of times. The V gene is TRBV6-5, the J gene TRBJ1-6; D remains ambiguous. The ends were cut back, 1 base at V and 7 bases at J, with 11 bases in the middle. CDR1 MNHEY and CDR2 SVGAGI come from the germline V gene. The CDR3 covers 15 residues. CDR3 sequence: CASSYYIADNSPLHF. For the CDR3, the DNA is TGTGCCAGCAGTTACTACATAGCCGACAATTCACCCCTCCACTTT.

This chain links TRBV6-4 with TRBJ1-6; a possible D gene is TRBD1 (6 bases). The V gene lost 4 bases and the J gene lost 6 bases, with 19 bases spanning the gap. Germline CDR1 MRHNA, CDR2 SNTAGT. CDR3 length: 17 residues. The CDR3 nucleotides are TGTGCCAGCAGTGTCCCACTCCTAGGACAGCGTAATTCACCCCTCCACTTT. Its protein is CASSVPLLGQRNSPLHF.

The V and J genes are TRBV15 and TRBJ1-1; 8 nucleotides align to TRBD1. Trimming took 1 base from V and 0 from J; bases not matched to a gene: 4. Germline-derived CDR1 and CDR2 are LNHNV and YYDKDF (reference sequence). This CDR3 is built from 16 residues. The CDR3 DNA is TGTGCCACCAGCAGAGCCGACAGGGGACTGAACACTGAAGCTTTCTTT. It is translated as CATSRADRGLNTEAFF.

J is TRBJ2-1 and V is TRBV18; 8 nucleotides align to TRBD2. This CDR3 spans 14 amino acids. Germline V gene lookup returns CDR1 KGHSH and CDR2 LQKENI. J gave up 9 bases and V 5 bases, and 9 bases lay outside the gene matches. The chain's CDR3 is CASSEGTRRVEQFF. CDR3 bases: TGTGCCAGCTCAGAGGGGACTAGACGTGTTGAGCAGTTCTTC.

This chain connects TRBV19 to TRBJ1-5; D is undetermined. V was cut by 4 bases and J by 4 bases, with 17 bases left in between. The CDR3 loop spans 16 amino acids. CDR1 is LNHDA, CDR2 SQIVND, per germline (reference sequence). The CDR3 sequence is CASSRAAELGNQPQHF. The CDR3 DNA is TGTGCCAGTAGTAGGGCGGCAGAGTTAGGGAATCAGCCCCAGCATTTT.

The chain recombines TRBV19 with TRBJ1-2; 8 bases are a match to TRBD1. Germline V gene data show CDR1 as LNHDA and CDR2 as SQIVND (reference sequence). The CDR3 is made up of 12 amino acids. V dropped 5 bases and J dropped 7; count of bases not matched to a gene: 3. The CDR3 region is CASSARGLGYTF. The CDR3 DNA is TGTGCCAGTAGTGCCAGGGGGCTTGGCTACACCTTC. The variable domain in full, completed from reference TRBV19 and TRBJ1-2, reads DGGITQSPKYLFRKEGQNVTLSCEQNLNHDAMYWYRQDPGQGLRLIYYSQIVNDFQKGDIAEGYSVSREKKESFPLTVTSAQKNPTAFYLCASSARGLGYTFGSGTRLTVV.